One and the same sample provided the 3 T cell receptor beta chains below, sequenced in a study of radiotherapy plus CTLA-4 blockade in lung cancer. Here immunoSEQ multiplex PCR was the method, and the copy in TCRdb shows in-frame clones only, minus some. The sample carries over 100,000 clones, more than 75% recorded once. The material sequenced was peripheral blood, taken from a patient treated with radiotherapy plus ipilimumab. The receptors were sampled from a human donor with non-small cell lung cancer that progressed on radiotherapy plus ipilimumab. Some clones in this sample may be carry-over from other donors' samples.

The chain is built from TRBV10-1 and TRBJ1-1, with TRBD1 matching 9 bases. V trimming: 7 bases; J trimming: 11 bases; junction bases outside the gene matches: 17. Germline V lookup: CDR1 WNHNN, CDR2 SYGVQD (reference sequence). The CDR3 is made up of 15 amino acids. The CDR3 nucleotides are TGCGCCAGCACCCCAAAAACAGGGGGCGAAATTAAGGCTTTCTTT. Translating gives CASTPKTGGEIKAFF.

This clone was counted a single time. V gene TRBV6-5 combines with J gene TRBJ1-2; TRBD1 agrees at 8 bases. The CDR3 loop spans 14 amino acids. J was trimmed by 3 bases and V by 7 bases; bases with no gene match: 7. The germline CDR1 and CDR2 sequences are MNHEY and SVGAGI. The DNA for the CDR3 is TGTGCCAGCACCCCAACGGGACAGGACTATGGCTACACCTTC. Its translation is CASTPTGQDYGYTF.

The chain combines TRBV7-6 with TRBJ1-6, with 8 bases identical to TRBD1. Germline V gene sequence: CDR1 SGHVS, CDR2 FNYEAQ. The CDR3 is 14 residues long. V gave up 10 bases and J gave up 2 bases; unmatched junction bases: 4. As DNA, the CDR3 is TGTGCCACCTCACAGGGGGCCTATAATTCACCCCTCCACTTT. It specifies CATSQGAYNSPLHF. The full variable domain, with the rest looked up from reference TRBV7-6 and TRBJ1-6, is GAGVSQSPRYKVTKRGQDVALRCDPISGHVSLYWYRQALGQGPEFLTYFNYEAQQDKSGLPNDRFSAERPEGSISTLTIQRTEQRDSAMYRCATSQGAYNSPLHFGNGTRLTVT.